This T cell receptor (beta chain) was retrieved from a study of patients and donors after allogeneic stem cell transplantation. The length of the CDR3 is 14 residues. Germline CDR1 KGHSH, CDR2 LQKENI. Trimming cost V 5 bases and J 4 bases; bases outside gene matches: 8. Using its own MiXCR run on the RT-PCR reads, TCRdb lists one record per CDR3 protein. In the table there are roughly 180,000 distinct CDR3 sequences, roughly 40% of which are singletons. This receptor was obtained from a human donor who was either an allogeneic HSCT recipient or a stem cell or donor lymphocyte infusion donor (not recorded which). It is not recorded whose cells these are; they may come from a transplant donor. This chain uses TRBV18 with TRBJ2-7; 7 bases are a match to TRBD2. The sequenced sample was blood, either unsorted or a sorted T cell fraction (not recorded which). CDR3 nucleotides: TGTGCCAGCTCAGGGAGCGGGAAAAAATACGAGCAGTACTTC. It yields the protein CASSGSGKKYEQYF. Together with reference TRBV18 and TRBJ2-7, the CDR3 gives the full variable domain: NAGVMQNPRHLVRRRGQEARLRCSPMKGHSHVYWYRQLPEEGLKFMVYLQKENIIDESGMPKERFSAEFPKEGPSILRIQQVVRGDSAAYFCASSGSGKKYEQYFGPGTRLTVT.